This T cell receptor (beta chain) was documented in a study of graft-versus-host responses after intestinal transplantation. Study at large: Transplants were multivisceral, liver-intestinal, or isolated intestinal. Anti-thymocyte globulin induction preceded approximately three years of tacrolimus and steroid maintenance in all recipients. The study's findings and limits: High graft-versus-host to host-versus-graft T cell clonal ratios marked allografts of patients with graft-donor macrochimerism. Recipient marrow held GvH clones, some first seen in ileum or blood.

Germline CDR1 SGHNT, CDR2 YYREEE (reference sequence). CDR3 size: 11 residues. The germline V and J ends were trimmed by 4 bases and 3 bases, with 2 bases remaining between them. Note on this clone: Its antigen is not identified.

Produced via immunoSEQ multiplex PCR; TCRdb's table is partial and in-frame only. The sample holds roughly 99,000 clones, 87% seen once. This rearrangement joins TRBV5-4 to TRBJ1-3, with no clear D. This TCR came from a human donor who was the organ donor for an intestinal transplant. The sample was unstimulated CD4+ T cells sorted from spleen or lymph node cells, taken before transplant. This chain's CDR3 is CASSDGNTIYF. Written as DNA, the CDR3 is TGTGCCAGCAGCGATGGAAACACCATATATTTT.